This T cell receptor beta chain was recorded in a study of CD8+CD57+ T cells in acquired aplastic anemia. Study context: Sorted CD4+ and CD8+ cells gave a mean 3.2 ug DNA, range roughly 0.2 to 27.4 ug.

Study-wide results and caveats: Shared by patients and controls, 25 to 30 CD8+ CDR3s were abundant in patients. Significance was not reached for CD8+ Simpson's diversity between patients and controls.

Profiling that covered TCR beta VDJ and CDR3 relied on genomic DNA as its template. TCRdb analysed the reads with MiXCR anew, one entry per CDR3 protein. The repertoire holds 150,000 to 170,000 distinct CDR3 sequences, with 40% to 65% as singletons. This clonotype has a handful of counts. The target antigen is unknown. In patients chosen for sequencing, flow cytometry had shown CD8+CD57+ cell expansion. At the time of blood sampling, patients had not yet received any therapy. V lost 0 bases and J lost 0; bases outside the gene matches: 9. Per the germline V gene, CDR1 is ENHRY and CDR2 is SYGVKD. The length of the CDR3 is 18 residues.

The TCR comes from a human donor with aplastic anemia. The gene calls are TRBV10-3 and TRBJ2-3, with TRBD2 matching over 7 bases. The sample was sorted CD4+, CD8+, or CD8+CD57+ T cells (not recorded which) from PBMCs. The CDR3 DNA reads as TGTGCCATCAGTGAGTCGAGAGTTCCTAGCGGTAGCACAGATACGCAGTATTTT. Translating it yields CAISESRVPSGSTDTQYF.